This section outlines one T cell receptor beta chain sequence together with its context. A much larger clone sits a single nucleotide away, making a read error possible. These data come from a study of tumor-infiltrating lymphocytes in primary liver carcinoma. CDR1 and CDR2 (germline): LGHNA, YSLEER. This CDR3 is built from 15 residues. V lost 1 base to trimming and J lost 8 bases, with 14 bases between them. A constant-region primer primed TCR beta cDNA synthesis from roughly 510 ng of total RNA. Slightly modified ARM-PCR, run as three nested multiplex PCR rounds, produced the TCR beta libraries. Investigators reported that the first two PCR rounds, at 10 cycles each, used TRBV1-TRBV30 forward primers with a C-beta reverse primer. A single record per CDR3 protein comes from TCRdb applying MiXCR to the multiplex PCR reads. The sample comprises 320,000 or so distinct CDR3 sequences, approximately 65% of which are singletons, and roughly 9% rests with the top ten.

Germline DNA was also extracted, and blood RNA was taken from unsorted whole blood. The chain employs TRBV4-3 and TRBJ1-4; no firm D call. This clonotype was sampled from a man aged 40-49 years with primary liver carcinoma and hepatitis B virus infection. The sample was peripheral blood. The DNA for the CDR3 is TGCGCCAGCAGCCAAGTAGACGGGATTGGGGAAAAACTGTTTTTT. Its translation: CASSQVDGIGEKLFF.